This T cell receptor beta chain derives from a study of blood T cell repertoires in COVID-19. At the level of the study: Both acute and convalescent COVID-19 samples were obtained from the United States, Italy and Spain. The cDNA or gDNA used as material had been derived from T cells, B-cell-depleted T cells, or PBMCs.

Study processing details: Estimated nucleated cell counts came from reference gene primer amplification. Sequencing used immunoSEQ multiplex PCR; TCRdb keeps in-frame clones, though not all of them. V, J and clone size derive from that table, while D and trimming were established from the DNA sequence. The sample shows about 56,000 clones, 89% of them seen only once. The CDR3 totals 18 residues. J is TRBJ2-4 and V is TRBV21-1; the DNA was not compared with TRBD2, the D call given in the table. TRBV21-1 is listed as a pseudogene. Material: peripheral blood. The TCR sequence derives from an older woman with COVID-19, enrolled during active disease. The CDR3 DNA follows: TGTGCCAGCAGGGGTGGGAGGACCGCGGCTCGGGTCAAAAACATTCAGTACTTC. It encodes CASRGGRTAARVKNIQYF.